This T cell receptor (beta chain) was profiled in a study of T cell responses to AZD1222 COVID-19 vaccine (dated by TCRdb to about 2021). Background for the entire study: A total of 230 to 250 trial participants underwent TCR sequencing, of whom about 210 had received two doses of AZD1222 and about 25 had received two doses of the MenACWY control vaccine. Trial participants were enrolled into age subgroups of 18-55, 56-69 and 70-plus years, which contained approximately 150, 28 and 58 TCR-sequenced participants, respectively.

V and J lose 2 bases and 2 bases, and a span of 2 bases separates them. The CDR3 covers 12 residues, taking in both the cysteine and the phenylalanine. The CDR3 DNA has 36 bases and is translated from base 1. CDR1 and CDR2, per the germline V gene, are KGHSH and LQKENI. The CDR3 regions of human TCRbeta chains were analyzed by immunosequencing. As for the authors' bioinformatics: TCRs in the repertoires were matched against a reference library of SARS-CoV-2-specific TCRs that had been generated with the MIRA antigen-specificity platform. Breadth was defined as the fraction of unique TCRs that were SARS-CoV-2-associated. Depth was defined as the fraction of total T cells that were SARS-CoV-2-associated. Each spike-specific TCR was assigned to its reactive spike region and to a CD4 or CD8 class using the MIRA data. Log10-transformed breadth and depth values were compared by one-way ANOVA with Sidak's multiple comparisons tests. TCRdb retrieved this table from immuneACCESS and kept in-frame rearrangements only. Not all clones are present; in checked studies, unresolved V genes account for under half, and no reason is known for the remainder. That table is the source of V, J and clone size, and D and trimming were worked out from the DNA. This sample has around 120,000 clones in its table, and about 93% of those were observed once. The ten largest clonotypes hold more than 4.5% of the sample.

Study-wide conclusions, independent of this receptor: Conclusions about previously exposed vaccinees are limited, since just five or six AZD1222 recipients were seropositive for SARS-CoV-2 at baseline. Nearly half of unique spike-specific TCRs reportedly recognized epitopes outside regions mutated in the B.1.351 and B.1.1.7 variants. In the small 56-69-year group, the increase in depth fell short of significance, most likely because of low power. Vaccine-associated CD4 TCRs spanned the whole spike protein, with dominant responses in regions 160-218 and 743-854. Most participants were white British and females outnumbered males, and the authors suggested that clonal diversity may have been underestimated. After two AZD1222 doses, spike-specific TCR breadth and depth were significantly higher than at day 0 and than in MenACWY recipients. Because no samples from the day 14 peak response were available, repertoires could be characterized only after the peak T cell response.

This clone has a single count. What this receptor recognizes is not known. The input lacks base qualities; no much larger clone sits a single base away. Additional DNA sequences in this sample encode the identical CDR3. The intended sense of this specimen's time point label: about 28 days (+/-7) after the second vaccine dose. Because spike-specific TCR depth and breadth did not differ between the two schedules, AZD1222 recipients who got a second dose at roughly 4 weeks were pooled with those who got a second dose at roughly 12 weeks. The vaccinee samples were drawn from two UK trials, COV001 and COV002, one of which was a single-blind randomized controlled phase 2/3 trial testing AZD1222 (ChAdOx1 nCoV-19) in healthy adults. Trial participant PBMC samples were collected at day 0 and day 28 after the second dose for TCRbeta chain sequencing.

The chain links TRBV18 with TRBJ2-3, with an unclear D gene assignment. This TCR was sampled from an adult who received the AZD1222 COVID-19 vaccine. The sample here was peripheral blood, taken 28 days after the second AZD1222 dose. The nucleotides read TGTGCCAGCTCACCAACCACAGATACGCAGTATTTT. Its product reads: CASSPTTDTQYF.